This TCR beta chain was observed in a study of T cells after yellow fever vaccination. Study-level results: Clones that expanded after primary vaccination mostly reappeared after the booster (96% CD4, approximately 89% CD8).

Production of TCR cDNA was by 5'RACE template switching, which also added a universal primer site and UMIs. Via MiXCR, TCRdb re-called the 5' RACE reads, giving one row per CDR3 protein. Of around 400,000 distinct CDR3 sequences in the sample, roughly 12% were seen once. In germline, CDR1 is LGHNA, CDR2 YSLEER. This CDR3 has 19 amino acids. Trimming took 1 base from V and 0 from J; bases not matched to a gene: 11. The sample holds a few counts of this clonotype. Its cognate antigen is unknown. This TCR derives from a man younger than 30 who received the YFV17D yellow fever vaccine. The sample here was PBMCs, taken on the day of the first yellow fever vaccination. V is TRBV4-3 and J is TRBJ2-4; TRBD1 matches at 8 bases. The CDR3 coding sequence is TGCGCCAGCAGCCAAGCCCTTGGACAGGGAGCCCTAGCCAAAAACATTCAGTACTTC. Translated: CASSQALGQGALAKNIQYF.